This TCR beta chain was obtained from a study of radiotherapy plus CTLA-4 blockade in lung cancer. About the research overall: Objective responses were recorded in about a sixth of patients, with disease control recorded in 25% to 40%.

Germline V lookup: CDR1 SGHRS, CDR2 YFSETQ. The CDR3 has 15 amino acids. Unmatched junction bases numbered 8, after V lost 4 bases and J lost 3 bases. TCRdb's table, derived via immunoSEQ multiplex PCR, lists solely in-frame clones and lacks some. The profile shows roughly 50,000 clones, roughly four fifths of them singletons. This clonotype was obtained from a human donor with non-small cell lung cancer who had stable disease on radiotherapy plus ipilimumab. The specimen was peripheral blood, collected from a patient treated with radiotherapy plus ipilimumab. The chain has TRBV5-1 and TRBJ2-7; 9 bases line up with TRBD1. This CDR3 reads CASSPGQGLNYEQYF. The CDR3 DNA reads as TGCGCCAGCAGCCCCGGACAGGGGTTGAACTACGAGCAGTACTTC.